What follows are 9 T cell receptor beta chains derived from one specimen sequenced in a study of blood T cell repertoires in COVID-19. Some clones are missing from TCRdb's copy, which holds only in-frame ones; the method was immunoSEQ multiplex PCR. The table has some 260,000 clones, around 88% seen once; the top ten hold around 1.5%. Specimen: peripheral blood. These TCRs come from a man at least 80 years old with acute or convalescent COVID-19.

The V call is TRBV7-2, the J call TRBJ2-2; 10 nucleotides match TRBD1. With V trimmed by 5 bases and J by 6 bases, 3 bases remained unmatched. Germline CDR1 SGHTA, CDR2 FQGNSA. The CDR3 spans 14 residues. As DNA, the CDR3 is TGTGCCAGCAGCCTTGGGACAGGGGCCGGGGAGCTGTTTTTT. The encoded protein is CASSLGTGAGELFF. Combining the CDR3 with reference TRBV7-2 and TRBJ2-2 gives the whole variable domain GAGVSQSPSNKVTEKGKDVELRCDPISGHTALYWYRQSLGQGLEFLIYFQGNSAPDKSGLPSDRFSAERTGGSVSTLTIQRTQQEDSAVYLCASSLGTGAGELFFGEGSRLTVL.

The V call is TRBV25-1, the J call TRBJ2-5; 7 nucleotides agree with TRBD2. J gave up 2 bases and V 1 base, and 4 bases lay outside the gene matches. The germline V gene encodes CDR1 MGHDK and CDR2 SYGVNS. The CDR3 consists of 15 residues. In DNA, the CDR3 is TGTGCCAGCAGTGAATGGGCTAGCGGTCAAGAGACCCAGTACTTC. It specifies CASSEWASGQETQYF.

CDR3 region: CASSLVSGEVSGGYTF. The CDR3 DNA reads as TGTGCCAGCAGCTTAGTTTCAGGGGAAGTTTCCGGTGGCTACACCTTC. This sequence joins TRBV7-2 and TRBJ1-2; maybe TRBD1 (6 bases). Germline V gene lookup returns CDR1 SGHTA and CDR2 FQGNSA. V lost 1 base and J lost 7, with 19 bases in between. This CDR3 region has 16 residues.

The chain couples TRBV24-1 to TRBJ2-3, with D perhaps TRBD2 (6 bases). With 7 bases removed from V and 0 bases from J, the gap between germline ends came to 10 bases. The CDR3 is made up of 14 amino acids. Per the germline V gene, CDR1 is KGHDR and CDR2 is SFDVKD. The CDR3 nucleotides read TGTGCCACCAGCGCCGGGAGTAGCACAGATACGCAGTATTTT. Amino acid sequence: CATSAGSSTDTQYF.

The gene calls are TRBV29-1 and TRBJ2-5, with TRBD1 identical over 7 bases. Trimming at V came to 6 bases and at J to 4 bases, leaving 2 bases not matched to a gene. The CDR3 covers 11 residues. CDR1 SQVTM and CDR2 ANQGSEA come from the germline V gene. As DNA, the CDR3 is TGCAGCGTAGACAGGGCAGAGACCCAGTACTTC. As protein: CSVDRAETQYF.

This chain connects TRBV27 to TRBJ2-7; 9 bases map to TRBD1. The CDR3 totals 14 residues. V lost 1 base, J lost 6 bases, and 4 bases stayed unmatched. Looked up from germline, CDR1 is MNHEY and CDR2 is SMNVEV (reference sequence). The CDR3 loop reads CASSLWGQGGEQYF. The CDR3 DNA follows: TGTGCCAGCAGTTTATGGGGACAGGGTGGCGAGCAGTACTTC.

The J gene is TRBJ1-3, the V gene TRBV3-1 (or the pseudogene TRBV3-2), with a weak D call TRBD1 (6 bases). V dropped 2 bases and J dropped 0 bases, with 8 bases sitting between them. Per germline, CDR1 LGHDT and CDR2 YNNKEL (reference sequence). The CDR3 has 15 residues. CDR3 DNA sequence: TGTGCCAGCAGCCAAAGACAGGACTCTGGAAACACCATATATTTT. Its translation is CASSQRQDSGNTIYF.

The CDR3 DNA reads TGTGCCAGCAGCTTAGTCAGGGGTAATGAAAAACTGTTTTTT. Protein sequence: CASSLVRGNEKLFF. This rearrangement joins TRBV7-8 to TRBJ1-4; weak D call: TRBD1 (6 bases). Trimming stripped 1 base from V and 4 bases from J, with 7 bases between. This CDR3 is 14 amino acids long. The germline CDR1 and CDR2 sequences are SGHVS and FQNEAQ.

The V call is TRBV6-4, the J call TRBJ2-7; 7 nucleotides line up with TRBD1. Germline assignment: CDR1 MRHNA and CDR2 SNTAGT. The CDR3 covers 15 residues. V lost 8 bases and J lost 1; bases outside the gene matches: 11. The CDR3 is CASLRGWTGSYEQYF. Written as DNA, the CDR3 is TGTGCCAGCCTAAGAGGGTGGACAGGATCCTACGAGCAGTACTTC.